These 31 T cell receptor beta chains were sequenced from one sample in a study of blood T cell repertoires in COVID-19. TCRdb's copy holds only in-frame clones and misses some; the assay was immunoSEQ multiplex PCR. This sample yields about 170,000 clones, of which approximately 91% are seen a single time; about 5.3% belongs to the top ten. Material: peripheral blood. The receptors derive from a man aged 18-30 years with COVID-19, enrolled during active disease.

This chain joins TRBV12-3 or TRBV12-4 and TRBJ2-1; 7 bases align to TRBD2. The CDR3 sequence is 12 residues long. V gave up 1 base and J gave up 9 bases; unmatched junction bases: 0. The CDR3 here is CASSLGGGEQFF. The DNA of the CDR3 is TGTGCCAGCAGTTTAGGGGGGGGTGAGCAGTTCTTC.

The V and J genes are TRBV5-5 and TRBJ1-5; 9 nucleotides agree with TRBD1. V dropped 3 bases and J dropped 4; count of bases not matched to a gene: 8. The germline CDR1 and CDR2 sequences are SGHKS and YYEKEE (reference sequence). The CDR3 is 16 amino acids. CDR3 DNA: TGTGCCAGCAGCTCCGCCGGGACAGGGATGAATCAGCCCCAGCATTTT. Residues: CASSSAGTGMNQPQHF.

This clone was counted once. The J gene is TRBJ1-6, the V gene TRBV5-1, with 7 bases aligning to TRBD1. Germline V CDR1 and CDR2: SGHRS, YFSETQ. CDR3 length: 16 amino acids. V lost 4 bases, J lost 4 bases, and 8 bases stayed unmatched. In nucleotides, the CDR3 is TGCGCCAGCAGCGCCATTTGGGACAGTTATAATTCACCCCTCCACTTT. Translating gives CASSAIWDSYNSPLHF.

The rearrangement uses TRBV10-3 and TRBJ2-7, with 9 positions matching TRBD1. The CDR3 has 13 amino acids. The J segment lost 5 bases and the V segment lost 4 bases, leaving 3 bases of the junction unmatched. The germline CDR1 and CDR2 sequences are ENHRY and SYGVKD. As DNA, the CDR3 is TGTGCCATCAGTGTAACAGGGGGCCACGAGCAGTACTTC. Its protein is CAISVTGGHEQYF.

This clone has a single count. V usage is TRBV10-3 and J usage is TRBJ2-2; D may be TRBD1 (6 bases). This CDR3 has 14 residues. V was trimmed by 4 bases and J by 3 bases, leaving 9 bases between them. Germline V lookup: CDR1 ENHRY, CDR2 SYGVKD. CDR3 coding DNA: TGTGCCATCAGTGGACAGGCCTACACCGGGGAGCTGTTTTTT. Translation gives CAISGQAYTGELFF.

V usage is TRBV2 and J usage is TRBJ2-7; 15 bases agree with TRBD2. The trim removed 6 bases at V and 2 bases at J, leaving 8 bases unmatched. The germline gives CDR1 SNHLY, CDR2 FYNNEI. The CDR3 has 17 residues. As DNA, the CDR3 is TGTGCCAGCAGCCCAGGACTAGCGGGAGGGCCCGCCTACGAGCAGTACTTC. Translated, it gives CASSPGLAGGPAYEQYF.

The chain employs TRBV28 and TRBJ2-1, with 7 nucleotides matching TRBD1. The germline CDR1 and CDR2 sequences are MDHEN and SYDVKM. Trimming removed 2 bases from V and 4 bases from J; junction bases left unmatched: 5. The CDR3 loop spans 15 amino acids. CDR3 nucleotides: TGTGCCAGCAGTTTACCGGGACAGCCATACAATGAGCAGTTCTTC. It translates to CASSLPGQPYNEQFF. Full variable domain (rest looked up from reference TRBV28 and TRBJ2-1): DVKVTQSSRYLVKRTGEKVFLECVQDMDHENMFWYRQDPGLGLRLIYFSYDVKMKEKGDIPEGYSVSREKKERFSLILESASTNQTSMYLCASSLPGQPYNEQFFGPGTRLTVL.

This clone came up once. The chain employs TRBV27 and TRBJ1-5; a possible D gene is TRBD1 (6 bases). Germline V gives CDR1 MNHEY, CDR2 SMNVEV (reference sequence). CDR3 length: 18 amino acids. V lost 6 bases and J 5 bases, leaving 26 bases between the germline ends. This CDR3 is CASRPLTGTSEGDQPQHF. The CDR3 DNA is TGTGCCAGCAGACCCCTCACTGGGACATCCGAGGGGGATCAGCCCCAGCATTTT.

The J gene is TRBJ2-1, the V gene TRBV7-2; 13 bases are shared with TRBD2. There are 14 residues in the CDR3. Germline CDR1 is SGHTA and CDR2 is FQGNSA. The trim removed 5 bases at V and 9 bases at J, leaving 4 bases unmatched. The CDR3 DNA follows: TGTGCCAGCAGCCCGGGACTAGCGGGACGTGAGCAGTTCTTC. This encodes CASSPGLAGREQFF.

This sequence joins TRBV6-6 and TRBJ2-7; 9 positions agree with TRBD1. CDR3 size: 15 residues. Germline CDR1 reads MNHNY; CDR2 reads SVGAGI (reference sequence). Trimming at V came to 2 bases and at J to 5 bases, leaving 7 bases not matched to a gene. The CDR3 sequence: CASSYNGQGLNEQYF. The CDR3 DNA follows: TGTGCCAGCAGTTACAATGGACAGGGGTTGAACGAGCAGTACTTC.

The rearrangement links TRBV6-4 to TRBJ2-2; 7 bases map to TRBD2. The CDR3 length is 15 residues. CDR1 is MRHNA and CDR2 is SNTAGT in the germline V gene. Trimming removed 4 bases from V and 0 bases from J; junction bases left unmatched: 2. For the CDR3, the DNA is TGTGCCAGCAGTGCCAGCGGGACGAACACCGGGGAGCTGTTTTTT. It specifies CASSASGTNTGELFF.

This chain uses TRBV25-1 with TRBJ2-7, with unresolved D. Germline CDR1 is MGHDK and CDR2 is SYGVNS. This CDR3 is built from 13 residues. Between the trimmed V and J ends, which lost 0 bases and 3 bases, there was a span of 6 bases. CDR3 sequence: CASSEYMSYEQYF. CDR3 sequence (DNA): TGTGCCAGCAGTGAATATATGAGCTACGAGCAGTACTTC.

In this sample, this clone turned up a few times. V and J are TRBV27 and TRBJ1-6; D perhaps matches TRBD1 (5 bases). Per the germline V gene, CDR1 is MNHEY and CDR2 is SMNVEV (reference sequence). CDR3 length: 16 amino acids. Trimming took off 4 bases at V and 7 bases at J, with 17 bases between the two ends. This CDR3 is CASSSYYRRPNSPLHF. CDR3 sequence (DNA): TGTGCCAGCAGTTCATACTACAGGAGACCCAATTCACCCCTCCACTTT.

This chain links TRBV20-1 with TRBJ1-2; 7 nucleotides match TRBD1. This CDR3 has 13 amino acids. The V gene's germline CDR1 is DFQATT and CDR2 SNEGSKA (reference sequence). V gave up 3 bases and J gave up 8 bases; unmatched junction bases: 9. CDR3 coding DNA: TGCAGTGCTAGTAGCCCAGGGGGAGGAGGCTACACCTTC. It yields the protein CSASSPGGGGYTF.

CDR3 amino acids: CAWKGILSSYNSPLHF. The CDR3, as DNA: TGTGCCTGGAAGGGGATCCTCAGCTCCTATAATTCACCCCTCCACTTT. The chain is built from TRBV30 and TRBJ1-6; TRBD1 is a possible D gene (5 bases). V lost 4 bases, J lost 0 bases, and 13 bases lay in between. The CDR3 has 16 residues. Germline CDR1 and CDR2: GTSNPN and SVGIG (reference sequence).

The chain has TRBV7-9 and TRBJ2-7; 14 nucleotides align to TRBD2. From germline, CDR1 is SEHNR and CDR2 FQNEAQ (reference sequence). The CDR3 totals 16 residues. V was pared by 6 bases and J by 2 bases, with 6 bases of the junction left unmatched. This CDR3 reads CASSSGLAGGAYEQYF. The CDR3 bases are TGTGCCAGCAGTTCTGGACTAGCGGGGGGAGCCTACGAGCAGTACTTC.

The chain carries TRBV10-3 and TRBJ2-3; 10 bases are a match to TRBD2. CDR3 length: 16 residues. Per the germline V gene, CDR1 is ENHRY and CDR2 is SYGVKD. V lost 6 bases and J lost 0; bases outside the gene matches: 6. This CDR3 is CAISQTSGMSTDTQYF. The CDR3 DNA follows: TGTGCCATCAGCCAAACTAGCGGGATGAGCACAGATACGCAGTATTTT.

The J gene is TRBJ2-1, the V gene TRBV11-3, with a tentative D call TRBD2 (5 bases). The V and J ends lost 1 base and 1 base respectively, with 5 bases between them. This CDR3 spans 14 amino acids. Germline values: CDR1 SGHNT, CDR2 YENEEA. CDR3: CASSLGGSYNEQFF. For the CDR3, the DNA is TGTGCCAGCAGCTTAGGAGGGTCCTACAATGAGCAGTTCTTC.

The chain links TRBV7-3 to TRBJ2-1, with 7 bases fitting TRBD2. Germline V gene sequence: CDR1 SGHTA, CDR2 FQGTGA. There are 16 residues in the CDR3. The ends lost 1 base at V and 6 bases at J; junction bases unmatched: 9. The CDR3 sequence: CASSLRGLGVLNEQFF. The CDR3 coding sequence is TGTGCCAGCAGCTTAAGAGGACTAGGAGTCCTCAATGAGCAGTTCTTC.

The chain recombines TRBV19 with TRBJ2-7, with D possibly TRBD2 on 6 matching bases. This CDR3 has 15 amino acids. V shed 5 bases and J shed 5 bases, with 19 bases lying between them. CDR1 and CDR2 from the germline V gene are LNHDA and SQIVND (reference sequence). The CDR3 nucleotides read TGTGCCAGTAGTGTTCAGCGGGCCCTAAGAGACGAGCAGTACTTC. Its protein is CASSVQRALRDEQYF. The whole variable domain, remainder taken from reference TRBV19 and TRBJ2-7, is DGGITQSPKYLFRKEGQNVTLSCEQNLNHDAMYWYRQDPGQGLRLIYYSQIVNDFQKGDIAEGYSVSREKKESFPLTVTSAQKNPTAFYLCASSVQRALRDEQYFGPGTRLTVT.

V gene TRBV9 combines with J gene TRBJ2-1, with D perhaps matching TRBD2 (6 bases). V was trimmed by 4 bases and J by 2 bases, leaving 7 bases between them. From germline, CDR1 is SGDLS and CDR2 YYNGEE. The CDR3 runs to 13 residues. CDR3 protein: CASSPGAYNEQFF. As DNA, the CDR3 is TGTGCCAGCAGCCCGGGAGCCTACAATGAGCAGTTCTTC.

The chain carries TRBV19 and TRBJ2-3, with TRBD1 identical over 7 bases. Germline CDR1 and CDR2: LNHDA and SQIVND (reference sequence). V lost 4 bases to trimming and J lost 2 bases; unmatched junction nucleotides: 9. CDR3 length: 16 residues. The CDR3 reads CASSKVRQGTTDTQYF. CDR3 sequence (DNA): TGTGCCAGTAGTAAGGTGAGACAGGGCACCACAGATACGCAGTATTTT.

The rearrangement joins TRBV11-3 to TRBJ2-5; 8 bases are shared with TRBD1. The V gene end was trimmed by 3 bases and the J gene end by 1 base; junction bases not matched to a gene: 7. The CDR3 loop spans 16 amino acids. The germline CDR1 and CDR2 sequences are SGHNT and YENEEA. CDR3 in amino acids: CASSLGDRRFQETQYF. The CDR3 coding sequence is TGTGCCAGCAGCTTGGGGGACAGGAGGTTCCAAGAGACCCAGTACTTC.

The chain couples TRBV28 to TRBJ2-7, with a weak D call TRBD1 (5 bases). The CDR3 has 13 amino acids. The V gene lost 10 bases and the J gene lost 4 bases, with 17 bases spanning the gap. Per germline, CDR1 MDHEN and CDR2 SYDVKM. The CDR3 nucleotides read TGTGCCACCAGACCCGTTGGGGCTTACGAGCAGTACTTC. Translated, it gives CATRPVGAYEQYF.

J is TRBJ1-2 and V is TRBV12-3 or TRBV12-4; tentatively, D is TRBD1 (6 bases). The V gene lost 5 bases and the J gene lost 4 bases, with 11 bases spanning the gap. The CDR3 runs 13 residues. The CDR3 protein is CASSGTNIYGYTF. The CDR3 bases are TGTGCCAGCAGTGGGACAAATATCTATGGCTACACCTTC.

This clone has more than one count but fewer than ten. The chain joins TRBV29-1 to TRBJ2-2, with no clear D. Germline CDR1 is SQVTM and CDR2 is ANQGSEA. The V end lost 7 bases, the J end lost 6 bases, and 9 bases lay between the germline ends. The CDR3 extends over 11 amino acids. The CDR3 DNA reads as TGCAGCGCCCGTATAGCCGGGGAGCTGTTTTTT. Translating gives CSARIAGELFF.

The count of this clone is one. The chain links TRBV15 to TRBJ2-7, with a tentative D call TRBD2 (6 bases). The V gene's germline CDR1 is LNHNV and CDR2 YYDKDF (reference sequence). The CDR3 is 17 amino acids. Trimming stripped 0 bases from V and 0 bases from J, with 15 bases between. The CDR3 sequence is CATSRDILATSSYEQYF. The DNA of the CDR3 is TGTGCCACCAGCAGAGATATTTTAGCGACTAGCTCCTACGAGCAGTACTTC.

As concerns this clone: A read error may account for a junction end that differs from germline. The V gene is TRBV5-6, the J gene TRBJ1-4, with 10 bases identical to TRBD1. The CDR3 totals 19 residues. Germline V CDR1 and CDR2: SGHDT, YYEEEE. The CDR3 sequence: CASSLWGRDRGATNEKLLF. CDR3 nucleotide sequence: TGTGCCAGCAGCTTGTGGGGTCGGGACAGGGGTGCAACTAATGAAAAACTGCTTTTT.

This chain connects TRBV7-9 to TRBJ2-1, with a possible D match to TRBD2 (6 bases). This CDR3 is built from 16 residues. Germline V gene sequence: CDR1 SEHNR, CDR2 FQNEAQ (reference sequence). Deletions cut 7 bases from V and 3 bases from J, with 19 bases between. CDR3: CASTDSGLRNYNEQFF. The CDR3 region has the DNA TGTGCCAGCACCGACTCCGGACTACGGAACTACAATGAGCAGTTCTTC.

V usage is TRBV4-3 and J usage is TRBJ1-1; no clear D. The CDR3 runs to 12 residues. V dropped 0 bases and J dropped 6 bases, with 5 bases sitting between them. Germline lookup yields CDR1 LGHNA and CDR2 YSLEER. The CDR3 DNA reads as TGCGCCAGCAGCCAAGACAGGTCTGAAGCTTTCTTT. Encoded protein: CASSQDRSEAFF.

The genes are TRBV2 and TRBJ1-5; D gene ambiguous. The germline V gene encodes CDR1 SNHLY and CDR2 FYNNEI. CDR3 length: 15 residues. Trimming left V 1 base short and J 4 bases short, with 11 bases between. CDR3: CASSEERGWNQPQHF. The CDR3 coding sequence is TGTGCCAGCAGTGAAGAGAGAGGGTGGAATCAGCCCCAGCATTTT.